This T cell receptor (beta chain) was retrieved from a study of T cell changes during pregnancy in multiple sclerosis. The table came from immunoSEQ multiplex PCR; TCRdb's copy has only in-frame clones and leaves some out. Of just under 95,000 clones listed, around 92% are singletons. The table lists this clone with a count of one. Trimming took 0 bases from V and 3 from J, leaving 12 bases between them. The germline CDR1 and CDR2 sequences are SGHRS and YFSETQ. The CDR3 runs to 15 residues. The sequence derives from a female donor with multiple sclerosis, enrolled in a pregnancy study. Sequences were derived from peripheral blood, sampled in the first trimester of pregnancy. This chain links TRBV5-1 with TRBJ1-2, with TRBD1 as a possible D gene (5 bases). This CDR3 is CASSLGQNWDYGYTF. The CDR3, as DNA: TGCGCCAGCAGCTTGGGACAGAACTGGGACTATGGCTACACCTTC.